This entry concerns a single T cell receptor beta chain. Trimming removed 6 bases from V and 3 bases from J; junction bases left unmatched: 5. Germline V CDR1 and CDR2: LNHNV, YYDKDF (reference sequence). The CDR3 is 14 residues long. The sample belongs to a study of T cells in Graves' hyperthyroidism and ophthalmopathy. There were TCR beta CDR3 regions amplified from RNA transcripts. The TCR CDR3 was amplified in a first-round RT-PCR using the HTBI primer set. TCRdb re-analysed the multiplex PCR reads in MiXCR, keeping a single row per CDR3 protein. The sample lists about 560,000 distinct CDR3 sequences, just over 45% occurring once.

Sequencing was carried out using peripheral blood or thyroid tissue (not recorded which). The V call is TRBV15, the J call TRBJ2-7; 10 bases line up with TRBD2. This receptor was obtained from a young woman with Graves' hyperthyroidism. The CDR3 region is CATRHSGRIYEQYF. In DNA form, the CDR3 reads TGTGCCACCAGACATAGCGGGAGGATCTACGAGCAGTACTTC. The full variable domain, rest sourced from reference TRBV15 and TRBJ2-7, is DAMVIQNPRYQVTQFGKPVTLSCSQTLNHNVMYWYQQKSSQAPKLLFHYYDKDFNNEADTPDNFQSRRPNTSFCFLDIRSPGLGDTAMYLCATRHSGRIYEQYFGPGTRLTVT.